This T cell receptor beta chain is drawn from a study of blood T cell repertoires in COVID-19. About the study: There were acute and convalescent COVID-19 samples, and they came from the United States, Italy and Spain. PBMCs, B-cell-depleted T cells, or T cells provided the cDNA or gDNA that made up the material.

Generated by immunoSEQ multiplex PCR, the TCRdb table keeps only in-frame clones and is missing some. In the table there are over 120,000 clones, 75% to 80% of which are singletons. Deletions cut 0 bases from V and 2 bases from J, with 13 bases between. The CDR3 length is 17 residues. From germline, CDR1 is LGHNA and CDR2 YSLEER. The sample holds one count of this clone. This receptor was obtained from a woman in her forties or fifties with active or convalescent COVID-19. The rearrangement uses TRBV4-3 and TRBJ1-4; tentatively, D is TRBD1 (5 bases). Sequencing input: peripheral blood. The CDR3 DNA reads TGCGCCAGCAGCCAAGAAGGGCCGGGGGGTACTAATGAAAAACTGTTTTTT. As protein: CASSQEGPGGTNEKLFF.